This T cell receptor beta chain was sequenced for a study of STAT5B mutations in CD4+ large granular lymphocyte leukemia. Points from the study as a whole: 8/27 top patient clones versus 2/35 control clones were TRBV06-family.

As for this clone: Its antigen is unidentified.

TCRdb's table, derived via immunoSEQ multiplex PCR, lists solely in-frame clones and lacks some. The sample shows 25,000 to 30,000 clones, more than 60% of them seen only once. Germline V gene lookup returns CDR1 SGHRS and CDR2 YFSETQ. The CDR3 runs 15 residues. Germline trimming cut 0 bases from V and 3 bases from J; bases unmatched to any gene: 2. Controls came from buffy coats of healthy blood donors. The clonotype comes from a human donor in good health. The specimen sequenced was CD4+ T cells from blood buffy coats. The V and J genes are TRBV5-1 and TRBJ1-4; 7 bases line up with TRBD1. The CDR3 DNA reads TGCGCCAGCAGCTTGGTAGGGGGCTCTAATGAAAAACTGTTTTTT. Protein product: CASSLVGGSNEKLFF. Together with reference TRBV5-1 and TRBJ1-4, the CDR3 gives the full variable domain: KAGVTQTPRYLIKTRGQQVTLSCSPISGHRSVSWYQQTPGQGLQFLFEYFSETQRNKGNFPGRFSGRQFSNSRSEMNVSTLELGDSALYLCASSLVGGSNEKLFFGSGTQLSVL.